This T cell receptor (beta chain) was observed in a study of T cells in Graves' hyperthyroidism and ophthalmopathy. Trimming removed 0 bases at V and 5 bases at J, with 14 bases between. The CDR3 length is 16 residues. This clonotype was seen many times. RNA transcripts gave rise to amplified TCR beta CDR3 regions. HTBI primers were the set used in a first-round RT-PCR of the TCR CDR3. TCRdb fed the multiplex PCR reads into MiXCR, producing one record per CDR3 protein. The table lists under 350,000 distinct CDR3 sequences, around 13% of them singletons. The source material was blood. V is TRBV12-3 or TRBV12-4 and J is TRBJ1-5, with D unresolved. The clonotype comes from a woman in her thirties or forties with Graves' hyperthyroidism. Written as DNA, the CDR3 is TGTGCCAGCAGTTTAGCGTCGAGGTCCGGGGATCAGCCCCAGCATTTT. As protein: CASSLASRSGDQPQHF.